The rows below give T cell receptor beta chains drawn from one sample of a study of T cells after yellow fever vaccination. A single record per CDR3 protein comes from TCRdb applying MiXCR to the 5' RACE reads. Counted here are some 600,000 distinct CDR3 sequences, roughly 17% occurring once; the ten biggest clones make up roughly 17%. Sequences were derived from PBMCs, sampled 4 to 5 days after the first yellow fever vaccination. The receptors were gathered from a man younger than 30 who received the YFV17D yellow fever vaccine. Each CDR3 is given with its conserved first and last residue. The order of the fields is J gene, V gene, D gene, clone size, CDR3 protein, CDR3 DNA. D genes are given only for firm matches. A row's size may be missing; if present it is once, few, many or a size class.

j_call: TRBJ1-1; v_call: TRBV3-1; d_call: NA; clone_size: NA; cdr3_aa: CASSLNQGTEAFF; cdr3_nt: TGTGCCAGCAGCCTCAACCAGGGGACTGAAGCTTTCTTT
j_call: TRBJ1-1; v_call: TRBV7-3; d_call: NA; clone_size: NA; cdr3_aa: CASSVQGEAFF; cdr3_nt: TGTGCCAGCAGCGTGCAGGGTGAGGCTTTCTTT
j_call: TRBJ2-1; v_call: TRBV11-2; d_call: TRBD2; clone_size: few; cdr3_aa: CASSQISLAGGYNEQFF; cdr3_nt: TGTGCCAGCAGCCAAATCTCACTAGCGGGGGGGTACAATGAGCAGTTCTTC
j_call: TRBJ2-1; v_call: TRBV7-3; d_call: NA; clone_size: NA; cdr3_aa: CASSLRRARADEQFF; cdr3_nt: TGTGCCAGCAGCTTACGGCGGGCTAGGGCCGATGAGCAGTTCTTC
j_call: TRBJ2-1; v_call: TRBV7-2; d_call: TRBD2; clone_size: few; cdr3_aa: CATGRRSGGYNEQFF; cdr3_nt: TGTGCCACCGGACGACGCAGCGGGGGCTACAATGAGCAGTTCTTC
j_call: TRBJ1-2; v_call: TRBV29-1; d_call: NA; clone_size: NA; cdr3_aa: CSAAGQFYGYTF; cdr3_nt: TGCAGCGCCGCAGGACAGTTTTATGGCTACACCTTC
j_call: TRBJ1-1; v_call: TRBV4-1; d_call: TRBD1; clone_size: few; cdr3_aa: CASSQLGQGKAFF; cdr3_nt: TGCGCCAGCAGCCAACTGGGACAGGGAAAAGCTTTCTTT
j_call: TRBJ2-3; v_call: TRBV5-1; d_call: NA; clone_size: few; cdr3_aa: CASSSSGGIPTDTQYF; cdr3_nt: TGCGCCAGCAGCTCTTCCGGGGGCATTCCCACAGATACGCAGTATTTT
j_call: TRBJ2-7; v_call: TRBV20-1; d_call: NA; clone_size: NA; cdr3_aa: CSARDALGPGEQYF; cdr3_nt: TGCAGTGCTAGAGACGCCCTTGGACCAGGGGAGCAGTACTTC
j_call: TRBJ2-7; v_call: TRBV5-1; d_call: TRBD1; clone_size: few; cdr3_aa: CASSLGTGAEQYF; cdr3_nt: TGCGCCAGCAGCTTGGGGACAGGGGCCGAGCAGTACTTC
j_call: TRBJ2-5; v_call: TRBV7-2; d_call: NA; clone_size: few; cdr3_aa: CASSLVVGGGAETQYF; cdr3_nt: TGTGCCAGCAGCTTAGTGGTTGGAGGGGGGGCAGAGACCCAGTACTTC
j_call: TRBJ2-3; v_call: TRBV24-1; d_call: TRBD2; clone_size: NA; cdr3_aa: CATSEVAGSGDTQYF; cdr3_nt: TGTGCCACCAGTGAGGTAGCCGGTAGCGGGGATACGCAGTATTTT
j_call: TRBJ1-3; v_call: TRBV18; d_call: NA; clone_size: many; cdr3_aa: CASSPPYRTISGNTIYF; cdr3_nt: TGTGCCAGCTCACCACCGTACAGGACGATCTCTGGAAACACCATATATTTT
j_call: TRBJ1-2; v_call: TRBV7-2; d_call: TRBD1; clone_size: few; cdr3_aa: CASSLGTGVQYGYTF; cdr3_nt: TGTGCCAGCAGTTTAGGGACAGGGGTTCAGTATGGCTACACCTTC
j_call: TRBJ1-2; v_call: TRBV7-8; d_call: NA; clone_size: NA; cdr3_aa: CASSLFTGSTAQDYGYTF; cdr3_nt: TGTGCCAGCAGCTTATTCACTGGGTCGACGGCCCAGGATTATGGCTACACCTTC
j_call: TRBJ2-7; v_call: TRBV6-5; d_call: NA; clone_size: NA; cdr3_aa: CASSSALEGRHEQYF; cdr3_nt: TGTGCCAGCAGTTCCGCGTTGGAGGGTCGCCACGAGCAGTACTTC
j_call: TRBJ1-3; v_call: TRBV6-1; d_call: NA; clone_size: NA; cdr3_aa: CASRDFEDSGNTIYF; cdr3_nt: TGTGCCAGCAGGGACTTTGAGGACTCTGGAAACACCATATATTTT
j_call: TRBJ1-4; v_call: TRBV6-5; d_call: TRBD1; clone_size: NA; cdr3_aa: CASSYDRANKLFF; cdr3_nt: TGTGCCAGCAGTTACGACAGGGCGAACAAACTGTTTTTT
j_call: TRBJ1-5; v_call: TRBV15; d_call: NA; clone_size: NA; cdr3_aa: CATSRERREGYQPQHF; cdr3_nt: TGTGCCACCAGCAGAGAACGAAGGGAGGGATATCAGCCCCAGCATTTT
j_call: TRBJ1-5; v_call: TRBV29-1; d_call: NA; clone_size: many; cdr3_aa: CSVVLDNQPQHF; cdr3_nt: TGCAGCGTTGTGTTGGACAATCAGCCCCAGCATTTT
j_call: TRBJ1-4; v_call: TRBV12-3/TRBV12-4; d_call: NA; clone_size: NA; cdr3_aa: CASSFGQSNEKLFF; cdr3_nt: TGTGCCAGCAGTTTCGGACAGTCTAATGAAAAACTGTTTTTT
j_call: TRBJ2-1; v_call: TRBV6-2/TRBV6-3; d_call: TRBD1; clone_size: few; cdr3_aa: CASIKDRALNEQFF; cdr3_nt: TGTGCCAGCATCAAGGACAGGGCACTGAATGAGCAGTTCTTC
j_call: TRBJ1-5; v_call: TRBV2; d_call: TRBD1; clone_size: NA; cdr3_aa: CASSVQTGTGGNQPQHF; cdr3_nt: TGTGCCAGCAGTGTTCAAACCGGGACAGGGGGAAATCAGCCCCAGCATTTT
j_call: TRBJ2-5; v_call: TRBV6-2/TRBV6-3; d_call: NA; clone_size: few; cdr3_aa: CASSYSGTTGTQYF; cdr3_nt: TGTGCCAGCAGTTACTCCGGGACAACAGGGACCCAGTACTTC
j_call: TRBJ2-3; v_call: TRBV4-2; d_call: TRBD2; clone_size: NA; cdr3_aa: CASSQDARGGGDTQYF; cdr3_nt: TGTGCCAGCAGTCAAGACGCCCGCGGGGGGGGAGATACGCAGTATTTT
j_call: TRBJ2-5; v_call: TRBV5-1; d_call: NA; clone_size: few; cdr3_aa: CATTGLEETQYF; cdr3_nt: TGCGCCACCACCGGACTGGAAGAGACCCAGTACTTC
j_call: TRBJ2-7; v_call: TRBV6-1; d_call: TRBD1; clone_size: few; cdr3_aa: CASTATGGISEQYF; cdr3_nt: TGTGCCAGCACCGCGACAGGGGGTATCAGCGAGCAGTACTTC
j_call: TRBJ2-5; v_call: TRBV28; d_call: NA; clone_size: few; cdr3_aa: CASSLGKSSGDPKETQYF; cdr3_nt: TGTGCCAGCAGTTTAGGAAAGTCCAGCGGAGACCCAAAAGAGACCCAGTACTTC
j_call: TRBJ2-7; v_call: TRBV6-5; d_call: NA; clone_size: few; cdr3_aa: CASSYSSRWDTEQYF; cdr3_nt: TGTGCCAGCAGTTACTCGAGTCGTTGGGATACCGAGCAGTACTTC
j_call: TRBJ2-3; v_call: TRBV9; d_call: NA; clone_size: large; cdr3_aa: CASSSSGSATDTQYF; cdr3_nt: TGTGCCAGCTCCTCCTCGGGTAGCGCGACAGATACGCAGTATTTT
j_call: TRBJ2-1; v_call: TRBV4-1; d_call: NA; clone_size: NA; cdr3_aa: CASSPTAATYNEQFF; cdr3_nt: TGCGCCAGCAGCCCGACGGCCGCAACCTACAATGAGCAGTTCTTC
j_call: TRBJ2-3; v_call: TRBV4-3; d_call: TRBD2; clone_size: NA; cdr3_aa: CASSQEGLAGPDTQYF; cdr3_nt: TGCGCCAGCAGCCAAGAGGGACTAGCGGGCCCAGATACGCAGTATTTT
j_call: TRBJ2-7; v_call: TRBV6-2/TRBV6-3; d_call: NA; clone_size: few; cdr3_aa: CASSYTAREQYF; cdr3_nt: TGTGCCAGCAGTTACACCGCGAGGGAGCAGTACTTC
j_call: TRBJ1-1; v_call: TRBV12-3/TRBV12-4; d_call: NA; clone_size: NA; cdr3_aa: CASTMGGGPAFF; cdr3_nt: TGTGCCAGCACCATGGGGGGTGGTCCGGCTTTCTTT
j_call: TRBJ1-1; v_call: TRBV25-1; d_call: NA; clone_size: many; cdr3_aa: CASSEQGLNTEAFF; cdr3_nt: TGTGCCAGCAGTGAGCAAGGGTTGAACACTGAAGCTTTCTTT
j_call: TRBJ2-1; v_call: TRBV5-1; d_call: TRBD1; clone_size: few; cdr3_aa: CASSLGGQGQFF; cdr3_nt: TGCGCCAGCAGCTTAGGTGGACAGGGACAGTTCTTC
j_call: TRBJ1-4; v_call: TRBV2; d_call: NA; clone_size: NA; cdr3_aa: CASIGDFNNEKLFF; cdr3_nt: TGTGCCAGCATTGGGGACTTCAATAATGAAAAACTGTTTTTT
j_call: TRBJ2-7; v_call: TRBV27; d_call: NA; clone_size: few; cdr3_aa: CASSLSQGYEQYF; cdr3_nt: TGTGCCAGCAGTTTATCCCAGGGCTACGAGCAGTACTTC
j_call: TRBJ1-1; v_call: TRBV3-1; d_call: NA; clone_size: once; cdr3_aa: CASSLAGTQAFF; cdr3_nt: TGTGCCAGCAGCCTGGCCGGGACCCAAGCTTTCTTT
j_call: TRBJ1-2; v_call: TRBV9; d_call: TRBD1; clone_size: NA; cdr3_aa: CASSVRDRGLGGYTF; cdr3_nt: TGTGCCAGCAGCGTCCGGGACAGGGGGCTGGGCGGCTACACCTTC
j_call: TRBJ2-1; v_call: TRBV5-6; d_call: NA; clone_size: few; cdr3_aa: CASSLPPVNEQFF; cdr3_nt: TGTGCCAGCAGCTTGCCTCCGGTTAACGAGCAGTTCTTC
j_call: TRBJ2-5; v_call: TRBV20-1; d_call: NA; clone_size: many; cdr3_aa: CSAPRSPRETQYF; cdr3_nt: TGCAGCGCCCCCCGGAGCCCACGGGAGACCCAGTACTTC
j_call: TRBJ2-5; v_call: TRBV5-1; d_call: TRBD2; clone_size: NA; cdr3_aa: CASSPEGTRGETQYF; cdr3_nt: TGCGCCAGCAGCCCGGAAGGGACTAGGGGAGAGACCCAGTACTTC
j_call: TRBJ2-3; v_call: TRBV19; d_call: NA; clone_size: NA; cdr3_aa: CASSITGGITDTQYF; cdr3_nt: TGTGCCAGTAGTATCACCGGGGGAATCACAGATACGCAGTATTTT
j_call: TRBJ2-1; v_call: TRBV7-2; d_call: NA; clone_size: NA; cdr3_aa: CASSPGVTGGNEQFF; cdr3_nt: TGTGCCAGCAGCCCAGGGGTTACCGGGGGTAATGAGCAGTTCTTC
j_call: TRBJ1-2; v_call: TRBV24-1; d_call: TRBD1; clone_size: NA; cdr3_aa: CATSDSDRARYGYTF; cdr3_nt: TGTGCCACCAGTGATTCGGACAGGGCTCGGTATGGCTACACCTTC
j_call: TRBJ2-2; v_call: TRBV7-3; d_call: NA; clone_size: NA; cdr3_aa: CASSWTRNTGELFF; cdr3_nt: TGTGCCAGCAGCTGGACACGGAACACCGGGGAGCTGTTTTTT
j_call: TRBJ2-3; v_call: TRBV12-3/TRBV12-4; d_call: TRBD2; clone_size: NA; cdr3_aa: CASSWTSGGDTQYF; cdr3_nt: TGTGCCAGCAGCTGGACTAGCGGGGGAGATACGCAGTATTTT
j_call: TRBJ2-7; v_call: TRBV30; d_call: TRBD1; clone_size: NA; cdr3_aa: CAWGQGSYEQYF; cdr3_nt: TGTGCCTGGGGACAGGGAAGTTACGAGCAGTACTTC
j_call: TRBJ2-5; v_call: TRBV20-1; d_call: NA; clone_size: many; cdr3_aa: CSASPAGGQETQYF; cdr3_nt: TGCAGTGCTAGCCCCGCTGGGGGTCAAGAGACCCAGTACTTC